Presented here are 6 T cell receptor beta chains from one specimen sequenced in a study of T cells in Graves' hyperthyroidism and ophthalmopathy. Amplified TCR beta CDR3 regions came from RNA transcripts. Initially, a first-round RT-PCR of the TCR CDR3 employed the HTBI primer set. Each CDR3 protein is one row after TCRdb ran MiXCR on the multiplex PCR reads. The table includes 200,000 to 250,000 distinct CDR3 sequences, approximately 17% detected once. Sequences were obtained from blood. The origin of the receptors is a man aged 45-65 years with Graves' hyperthyroidism.

This clonotype was detected ten times or more. The chain carries TRBV28 and TRBJ2-5, with 9 nucleotides matching TRBD1. The CDR3 spans 15 residues. Germline trimming cut 5 bases from V and 10 bases from J; bases unmatched to any gene: 14. Germline CDR1 is MDHEN and CDR2 is SYDVKM. The CDR3 bases are TGTGCCAGCAGTCCCCCGCGGACAGGGGCCGGGGACCAGTACTTC. Translated: CASSPPRTGAGDQYF.

This clonotype was counted many times. V usage is TRBV6-2 or TRBV6-3 and J usage is TRBJ2-7, with 8 bases fitting TRBD2. The trim removed 7 bases at V and 3 bases at J, leaving 11 bases unmatched. The CDR3 extends over 15 amino acids. The V gene's germline CDR1 is MNHEY and CDR2 SVGEGT. In DNA form, the CDR3 reads TGTGCCAGCATCTCAGACGGGACTAGACTCTACGAGCAGTACTTC. Protein product: CASISDGTRLYEQYF.

The chain couples TRBV4-1 to TRBJ2-5; 8 bases line up with TRBD1. Unmatched junction bases numbered 3, after V lost 5 bases and J lost 4 bases. Germline V gene sequence: CDR1 MGHRA, CDR2 YSYEKL. CDR3 length equals 13 residues. CDR3: CASSGQGGETQYF. The CDR3 nucleotides read TGCGCCAGCAGCGGACAGGGTGGAGAGACCCAGTACTTC.

This clonotype appeared many times. The chain joins TRBV20-1 to TRBJ2-5, with a possible D match to TRBD2 (5 bases). The CDR3 is 13 amino acids. Trimming cost V 6 bases and J 1 base, with 12 bases left between them. Germline lookup yields CDR1 DFQATT and CDR2 SNEGSKA (reference sequence). CDR3 DNA: TGCAGTGCCCCAGACGGGATCCAAGAGACCCAGTACTTC. Protein sequence: CSAPDGIQETQYF.

This clonotype was detected many times. The J gene is TRBJ1-1, the V gene TRBV29-1; no definite D call. Trimming took 7 bases from V and 0 from J, leaving 15 bases between them. The CDR3 consists of 14 residues. Germline loops: CDR1 SQVTM, CDR2 ANQGSEA. CDR3 DNA: TGCAGCGCCCCTTATAGGGTCATGAACACTGAAGCTTTCTTT. This gives the protein CSAPYRVMNTEAFF. The full variable domain, with the rest looked up from reference TRBV29-1 and TRBJ1-1, is SAVISQKPSRDICQRGTSLTIQCQVDSQVTMMFWYRQQPGQSLTLIATANQGSEATYESGFVIDKFPISRPNLTFSTLTVSNMSPEDSSIYLCSAPYRVMNTEAFFGQGTRLTVV.

This clonotype has a count of ten or more. The chain couples TRBV28 to TRBJ2-2; TRBD1 or TRBD2 may be the D gene (5 bases each). The CDR3 has 15 amino acids. Germline V CDR1 and CDR2: MDHEN, SYDVKM. V was trimmed by 8 bases and J by 0 bases, leaving 13 bases between them. The CDR3 is CASCIGTANTGELFF. The CDR3 bases are TGTGCCAGCTGTATTGGGACCGCGAACACCGGGGAGCTGTTTTTT. The whole variable domain, filled in from reference TRBV28 and TRBJ2-2, reads DVKVTQSSRYLVKRTGEKVFLECVQDMDHENMFWYRQDPGLGLRLIYFSYDVKMKEKGDIPEGYSVSREKKERFSLILESASTNQTSMYLCASCIGTANTGELFFGEGSRLTVL.